This T cell receptor (beta chain) was identified during a study of blood T cells in healthy people across ages. Germline V CDR1 and CDR2: SGDLS, YYNGEE. CDR3 length: 16 residues. The V segment lost 2 bases and the J segment 1 base; nucleotides outside the gene matches: 5. With a J-beta primer mix and a sample-barcoded 5' primer, a second PCR ran about 7 to 12 cycles. From the 5' RACE reads, TCRdb called clonotypes with MiXCR, one entry per CDR3 protein. Here the sample spans around 650,000 distinct CDR3 sequences, 40% to 45% being singletons. This sequence was found in a man aged 80 or over in good health. The rearrangement uses TRBV9 and TRBJ2-3, with 9 bases lining up with TRBD2. The sample taken for sequencing was blood. DNA for the CDR3: TGTGCCAGCAGCGTGGGAGTAGCGGGGGGCACAGATACGCAGTATTTT. As protein: CASSVGVAGGTDTQYF.